This T cell receptor (beta chain) was found in a study of identical twins. This clonotype came up a few times. Each CDR3 protein gets one entry after TCRdb re-called the 5' RACE reads with MiXCR. The table includes roughly 630,000 distinct CDR3 sequences, roughly 7.1% detected once. The donor group consisted entirely of healthy Caucasians. The CDR3 spans 16 residues. Germline CDR1 is SGHDT and CDR2 is YYEEEE. The V and J ends lost 0 bases and 4 bases, in that order; junction bases with no gene match: 7. This sample was also put to use in a study of yellow fever vaccine responses in identical twins.

The source is a woman aged 18-35 years in good health. The chain joins TRBV5-6 to TRBJ1-5; 7 bases map to TRBD1. Sequencing was carried out using PBMCs. CDR3 loop: CASSLGGPRGNQPQHF. DNA for the CDR3: TGTGCCAGCAGCTTGGGAGGGCCCAGGGGGAATCAGCCCCAGCATTTT.